This TCR beta chain emerged from a study of T cells in Graves' hyperthyroidism and ophthalmopathy. Study-wide findings and caveats: Most expanded thyroid clonotypes above 0.001 recurred in blood.

Deletions cut 2 bases from V and 5 bases from J, with 15 bases between. The germline V gene encodes CDR1 KGHSH and CDR2 LQKENI. The CDR3 is made up of 15 amino acids. This clonotype has ten or more counts. Its antigen remains unidentified. RNA transcripts served as the template for amplifying TCR beta CDR3 regions. Carried out on the TCR CDR3, a first-round RT-PCR used the HTBI primer set. One entry per CDR3 protein results from TCRdb running MiXCR on the multiplex PCR reads. The data show about 420,000 distinct CDR3 sequences, approximately 14% seen once. Those with hyperthyroidism were 18 to 65 years old, newly diagnosed, and ill for under 2 months. Clinical symptoms, serum thyroxine, TRAb, thyroid ultrasound and orbital computed tomography informed diagnoses.

This clonotype originated in a young woman with Graves' hyperthyroidism. The sample taken for sequencing was blood. The chain employs TRBV18 and TRBJ2-5; D may be TRBD1 or TRBD2 (6 bases each). In DNA form, the CDR3 reads TGTGCCAGCTCACCATGGGGGGCGGCAGCGGAGACCCAGTACTTC. Protein product: CASSPWGAAAETQYF.